This T cell receptor beta chain was identified in a study of T cell repertoires in cytomegalovirus infection. Study in general: Selected CMV epitopes included recently identified HLA-C-restricted ones as well as well-studied HLA-B-restricted ones. From public TCR beta signatures came an indication of both CMV infection and matching HLA type.

Via MiXCR, TCRdb re-called the reads, giving one row per CDR3 protein. The repertoire consists of about 700,000 distinct CDR3 sequences, with 30% to 40% occurring once and the leading ten covering 15% to 20%. Study conclusions and caveats: In two of eight donors, the top clonotype was HLA-C-restricted CMV-specific. CMV carriers with the relevant HLA were identified by cumulative public TCR beta family frequency.

As to this clonotype: Its specificity is unknown.

The CDR3 has 17 amino acids. Trimming cost V 6 bases and J 0 bases; bases outside gene matches: 10. Per the germline V gene, CDR1 is ENHRY and CDR2 is SYGVKD. The specimen comprised cultured PBMCs, sampled from culture after CMV antigen stimulation. The sequence was obtained from a human donor in good health (CMV status not recorded). Some clones in this sample may be carry-over from other donors' samples. J is TRBJ1-1 and V is TRBV10-3; 10 nucleotides align to TRBD1. CDR3 bases: TGTGCCATCAGGACCGGGACAGGGGTCTCTATGAACACTGAAGCTTTCTTT. Its translation: CAIRTGTGVSMNTEAFF.